At least ten counts were recorded for the clone carrying this T cell receptor beta chain. These data belong to a study of response to subunit inactivated influenza vaccine. Via MiXCR, TCRdb re-called the RT-PCR reads, giving one row per CDR3 protein. The sample carries about 520,000 distinct CDR3 sequences, roughly 7.9% recorded once. In germline, CDR1 is SEHNR, CDR2 FQNEAQ (reference sequence). This CDR3 contains 13 residues. Deletions cut 5 bases from V and 8 bases from J, with 12 bases between. The origin of this receptor is a man aged 50 to 75 who received an inactivated influenza vaccine. The starting material was PBMCs from blood, obtained around 25 months after vaccination. This chain joins TRBV7-9 and TRBJ1-4; possibly TRBD1 for D (5 bases). The CDR3 DNA sequence: TGTGCCAGCAGCCCCAGGGAGTGGGAAAAACTGTTTTTT. As protein: CASSPREWEKLFF.